This T cell receptor (beta chain) was identified during a study of cytomegalovirus exposure and HLA in healthy donors. Overall study results and limits: Across HLA loci, a later analysis found differing TCR association rates, with DRB1 most and HLA-C fewest. It was only CMV serostatus that was available as immune exposure information. Among the most significant clusters, several appeared linked to common viral pathogens in a later analysis.

This PCR relied on a set of 60 Vbeta primers and 13 Jbeta primers. Assay used: immunoSEQ multiplex PCR; TCRdb lists only in-frame clones, some missing. This table holds roughly 75,000 clones. Details on this clone: What it recognizes is unknown.

The CDR3 sequence is 16 residues long. The V segment lost 2 bases and the J segment 0 bases; nucleotides outside the gene matches: 3. The germline V gene has CDR1 MNHEY and CDR2 SVGAGI. The sequence was collected from a boy aged 5-17 years in good health and CMV-seronegative. Material for sequencing was PBMCs. The gene calls are TRBV6-5 and TRBJ2-1; 8 nucleotides match TRBD2. CDR3 coding DNA: TGTGCCAGCAGTTACCGGAGCGGGAGCTCCTACAATGAGCAGTTCTTC. Translation: CASSYRSGSSYNEQFF.